This T cell receptor beta chain derives from a study of blood T cell repertoires in COVID-19. The wider study: Donors in the United States, Italy and Spain gave samples during acute or convalescent COVID-19. From T cells, B-cell-depleted T cells, or PBMCs came the material, which was cDNA or gDNA.

This clone showed up just a few times. Clones were sequenced by immunoSEQ multiplex PCR, and TCRdb holds only the in-frame ones, with some missing. The sample records about 140,000 clones, 85% to 90% being singletons. Germline values: CDR1 SGDLS, CDR2 YYNGEE. Trimming removed 1 base from V and 4 bases from J; junction bases left unmatched: 6. There are 16 residues in the CDR3. The receptor comes from a human donor in a cohort sampled during active COVID-19. Sequenced: peripheral blood. This sequence joins TRBV9 and TRBJ1-2, with 11 bases aligning to TRBD1. The CDR3 spells CASSVSDRGPSYGYTF. The CDR3 region has the DNA TGTGCCAGCAGCGTATCGGACAGGGGGCCTAGCTATGGCTACACCTTC.